A single TCR beta chain is shown here with its context. The table came from immunoSEQ multiplex PCR; TCRdb's copy has only in-frame clones and leaves some out. The sample shows about 290,000 clones, about nine tenths of them seen only once. The source of the sample is a study of blood T cell repertoires in COVID-19. Study-wide context: Both acute and convalescent COVID-19 samples were obtained from the United States, Italy and Spain. Sources were T cells, B-cell-depleted T cells, or PBMCs; the material itself was cDNA or gDNA.

It was during active infection that Seattle patients were enrolled and then longitudinally followed. The CDR3 has 13 amino acids. CDR1 MNHEY and CDR2 SVGAGI come from the germline V gene. V lost 7 bases and J lost 6, with 16 bases in between. The clonotype originates from a woman aged 25 to 45 with COVID-19, enrolled during active disease. Sequencing was carried out using peripheral blood. The chain links TRBV6-5 to TRBJ2-7, with D maybe TRBD2 (7 bases). For the CDR3, the DNA is TGTGCCAGCATGAGGACGGGGGGCTTCGAGCAGTACTTC. This codes for CASMRTGGFEQYF.